This TCR beta chain was observed in a study of T cell responses to AZD1222 COVID-19 vaccine. Repertoires were generated with immunoSEQ multiplex PCR, while TCRdb's copy carries only in-frame clones and drops some. The table includes just over 70,000 clones, 85% detected once. CDR3 length equals 15 residues. Trimming left V 2 bases short and J 2 bases short, with 7 bases between. Germline V gives CDR1 SGHVS, CDR2 FQNEAQ. The sequenced sample was peripheral blood, obtained on day 0 of AZD1222 vaccination. The rearrangement links TRBV7-8 to TRBJ2-6, with unresolved D. The sequence came from an adult in good health. Here the CDR3 DNA reads TGTGCCAGCAGCTTATCAATTGCTGGGGCCAACGTCCTGACTTTC. Residues: CASSLSIAGANVLTF.